This T cell receptor beta chain was found in a study of neoadjuvant anti-PD-1 for oral cavity cancer. Study outcomes and limitations: Each response group had just three patients in TCR analyses.

Germline V CDR1 and CDR2: LNHDA, SQIVND (reference sequence). This CDR3 region has 13 residues. V shed 7 bases, J shed 5 bases, and the junction held 7 bases outside the gene matches. Sequencing used immunoSEQ multiplex PCR; TCRdb keeps in-frame clones, though not all of them. The sample has tens of thousands of clones; more than 70% are singletons. Remarks on this clone: Its cognate antigen is unknown.

The sequencing used PBMCs, collected before nivolumab (anti-PD-1) treatment. The sequence derives from a person between 40 and 85 years old with oral cavity squamous cell carcinoma. The rearrangement uses TRBV19 and TRBJ2-5, with 7 bases identical to TRBD2. The CDR3 nucleotides are TGTGCCAGTACGGGCGGGAGAGGGGAGACCCAGTACTTC. This gives the protein CASTGGRGETQYF.